A selection of T cell receptor beta chains follows, all from one sample in a study of blood T cell repertoires in COVID-19. Profiled with immunoSEQ multiplex PCR; TCRdb holds only in-frame clones, not every one. The table has about 140,000 clones, roughly four fifths seen once; the top ten hold under 15%. Input material: peripheral blood. These receptors were taken from a man of 80 years or more with acute or convalescent COVID-19. Both conserved end residues are part of each CDR3. The D gene is left open where the match is weak. Not all rows give a size; the values are once, few, many and, for expanded clones, a class.

size,V,D,J,CDR3,DNA
NA,TRBV14,NA,TRBJ1-1,CASSYTRDTEAFF,TGTGCCAGCAGCTATACCCGGGACACTGAAGCTTTCTTT
once,TRBV13,TRBD1,TRBJ2-2,CASSLGDRANTGELFF,TGTGCCAGCAGCTTAGGGGACAGGGCAAACACCGGGGAGCTGTTTTTT
few,TRBV27,NA,TRBJ1-4,CASSWEANQEKLFF,TGTGCCAGCAGTTGGGAGGCCAATCAGGAAAAACTGTTTTTT
NA,TRBV11-3,NA,TRBJ2-2,CASSLDRGPFGGELFF,TGTGCCAGCAGCTTAGACCGCGGCCCCTTCGGCGGGGAGCTGTTTTTT
few,TRBV5-4,NA,TRBJ1-3,CASSEPGRGSGNTIYF,TGTGCCAGCAGCGAGCCGGGGCGGGGTTCCGGAAACACCATATATTTT
NA,TRBV5-1,NA,TRBJ2-3,CASRDGGGTDTQYF,TGCGCCAGCAGGGACGGGGGAGGCACAGATACGCAGTATTTT
NA,TRBV27,NA,TRBJ1-6,CASSSQGKNLHF,TGTGCCAGCAGTTCCCAGGGTAAGAACCTCCACTTT
NA,TRBV7-9,TRBD1,TRBJ1-2,CASSSTSGTGGVYGYTF,TGTGCCAGCAGCTCTACCTCCGGGACAGGGGGCGTCTATGGCTACACCTTC
few,TRBV6-5,TRBD1,TRBJ1-5,CASRAGQGWNQPQHF,TGTGCCAGCAGGGCCGGACAGGGGTGGAATCAGCCCCAGCATTTT
NA,TRBV15,NA,TRBJ2-7,CATRSDGEQYF,TGTGCCACCAGAAGCGACGGCGAGCAGTACTTC
NA,TRBV6-6,TRBD1,TRBJ1-4,CASSYVSGQAFVKLFF,TGTGCCAGCAGTTACGTCTCGGGACAGGCTTTCGTTAAGCTGTTTTTT
few,TRBV28,NA,TRBJ2-6,CASSLRVPSGANVLTF,TGTGCCAGCAGTTTGCGGGTTCCCTCTGGGGCCAACGTCCTGACTTTC
once,TRBV25-1,NA,TRBJ1-2,CASLGGDGYTF,TGTGCCAGCCTCGGGGGGGATGGCTACACCTTC
few,TRBV4-3,NA,TRBJ2-7,CASSQGQGRNEQYF,TGCGCCAGCAGCCAAGGGCAGGGAAGGAACGAGCAGTACTTC
NA,TRBV18,NA,TRBJ2-1,CASSPFSLSLGDEQFF,TGTGCCAGCTCACCATTCTCCCTCTCGTTAGGAGATGAGCAGTTCTTC
NA,TRBV10-3,TRBD1,TRBJ1-2,CAISESGRGYYGYTF,TGTGCCATCAGTGAGTCTGGCAGGGGGTACTATGGCTACACCTTC
NA,TRBV7-3,NA,TRBJ1-1,CASSLNYQSGWAEAFF,TGTGCCAGCAGCTTAAATTATCAGTCAGGGTGGGCTGAAGCTTTCTTT
NA,TRBV7-9,NA,TRBJ1-5,CASSLSGVGNQAQHF,TGTGCCAGCAGCTTATCGGGGGTTGGGAATCAGGCCCAGCATTTT
NA,TRBV7-3,NA,TRBJ2-3,CASSLSTDTQYF,TGTGCCAGCAGCCTAAGCACAGATACGCAGTATTTT
NA,TRBV7-9,NA,TRBJ2-1,CASSLAGGNEQFF,TGTGCCAGCAGCTTAGCGGGGGGAAATGAGCAGTTCTTC
many,TRBV5-4,NA,TRBJ2-2,CASTRVRTGNTGELFF,TGTGCCAGCACCCGAGTCCGGACTGGGAACACCGGGGAGCTGTTTTTT
NA,TRBV19,NA,TRBJ2-1,CASSNLDTNNEQFF,TGTGCCAGTAGTAATTTGGACACAAACAATGAGCAGTTCTTC
NA,TRBV7-3,TRBD2,TRBJ2-1,CASSLRASGGMINEQFF,TGTGCCAGCAGCTTACGGGCTAGCGGGGGGATGATCAATGAGCAGTTCTTC
NA,TRBV7-2,TRBD2,TRBJ2-5,CASTSPRGRGGRETQYF,TGTGCCAGCACCTCCCCCCGGGGGCGGGGGGGCCGAGAGACCCAGTACTTC
once,TRBV3-1/TRBV3-2,NA,TRBJ1-5,CASSQGWAGSLPQHF,TGTGCCAGCAGCCAAGGGTGGGCAGGGTCCCTTCCCCAGCATTTT
NA,TRBV24-1,TRBD1,TRBJ2-1,CATSDPGTGRSSYNEQFF,TGTGCCACCAGTGACCCTGGGACAGGCCGAAGCTCCTACAATGAGCAGTTCTTC
NA,TRBV7-9,NA,TRBJ1-2,CASSFGGGRLNYGYTF,TGTGCCAGCAGCTTTGGGGGCGGTCGGCTGAACTATGGCTACACCTTC